The source of this T cell receptor (beta chain) is a study of T cell responses to AZD1222 COVID-19 vaccine (dated by TCRdb to the early 2020s). Study-wide context: AZD1222 recipients given second doses at about 4 weeks or at about 12 weeks were pooled, since spike-specific TCR depth and breadth were not found to differ between the two schedules. A total of 233 trial participants underwent TCR sequencing, of whom about 210 had received two doses of AZD1222 and 26 had received two doses of the MenACWY control vaccine. Trial participants were enrolled by age into 18-55, 56-69 and 70-plus year subgroups, with about 150, 28 and 57 TCR-sequenced participants respectively.

The research as a whole found: Reportedly, close to half of the unique spike-specific TCRs recognized epitopes lying outside the regions that are mutated in the B.1.351 and B.1.1.7 variants. Most participants were white British and females outnumbered males, and the authors suggested that clonal diversity may have been underestimated. CD4 TCRs associated with the vaccine covered the entire spike protein, and the dominant responses were in regions 160-218 and 743-854. Only six AZD1222 recipients were SARS-CoV-2 seropositive at baseline, limiting conclusions about previously exposed vaccinees. In the small 56-69-year group, the increase in depth fell short of significance, most likely because of low power. Because no day 14 peak-response samples were available, the repertoires could be characterized only after the peak T cell response. After two AZD1222 doses, both the breadth and the depth of spike-specific TCRs were significantly higher than at day 0 and than in MenACWY recipients.

The CDR3 regions of human TCRbeta chains were analyzed by immunosequencing. The original pipeline was this. TCRs in the repertoires were compared against a reference library of SARS-CoV-2-specific TCRs that had been generated with the MIRA antigen-specificity platform. Breadth was defined as the fraction of unique TCRs that were SARS-CoV-2-associated. Depth was defined as the fraction of total T cells that were SARS-CoV-2-associated. Using the MIRA data, each spike-specific TCR was assigned both to the spike region to which the TCR was reactive and to a CD4 or CD8 class. Log10-transformed breadth and depth values were compared by one-way ANOVA with Sidak's multiple comparisons tests. This immuneACCESS table, as held by TCRdb, lists in-frame sequences with V and J called but not all clones. Of the missing ones, under half trace to an unresolved V gene in checked studies; the others have no known cause. For V, J and clone size, that table is used; D and trimming come from the DNA. The sample table holds about 110,000 clones, of which 80% to 95% were seen once. Together, the top ten hold roughly 1.1% of the sample.

Of note for this clone: Its antigen target is currently unknown. The input lacks base qualities; no much larger clone sits a single base away.

Taken with the paper, the label for time point translates to: baseline before first vaccination. Vaccinee samples came from UK trials COV001 and COV002, including a single-blind randomized controlled phase 2/3 trial of AZD1222 (ChAdOx1 nCoV-19) in healthy adults. For TCRbeta chain sequencing, PBMC samples from trial participants were taken at day 0 and at day 28 after the second dose. From the germline V gene, CDR1 is SGHRS and CDR2 is YFSETQ. Spanning cysteine to phenylalanine, the CDR3 consists of 15 amino acids. Only CDR3 DNA is held: 45 bases, read in frame from base 1. V trim: 7 bases; J trim: 2 bases; unmatched bases: 11.

The chain uses TRBV5-1 and TRBJ2-5, with TRBD2 matching 7 junction bases. Sequences were derived from peripheral blood, sampled on day 0 of AZD1222 vaccination. The clonotype originates from an adult in good health. The DNA is as follows: TGCGCCAGCGTCCCTAGCGGCTCTTTACAAGAGACCCAGTACTTC. The translation is CASVPSGSLQETQYF.